The T cell receptor beta chain under discussion was sequenced for a study of CD4 and CD8 cells across lung adenocarcinoma regions. As regards this clonotype: Compared with germline, one end of the junction differs, possibly owing to a read error.

TCRdb reprocessed the PCR reads via MiXCR and lists one record per CDR3 protein. This table holds over 15,000 distinct CDR3 sequences, roughly half found once. Samples came from patients with localized non-small cell lung adenocarcinoma. Germline V gives CDR1 SGHAT, CDR2 FQNNGV. The CDR3 contains 14 residues. The sample comprised CD8+ T cells from the center of a lung tumor. The chain couples TRBV11-2 to TRBJ2-2; D is possibly TRBD2 (5 bases). The sequence derives from a female donor with lung adenocarcinoma. The CD4 and CD8 labels of this study may be unreliable. CDR3: CASRVAPSTGEQFF. The CDR3 bases are TGTGCCAGCAGGGTGGCTCCGAGCACCGGGGAGCAGTTTTTT.